This paragraph reports one TCR beta chain. The sample holds many counts of this clonotype. The clone's antigen remains unknown. No per-base quality is available; no much larger clone lies one base away. The data derive from a study of T-cell memory formation after mild COVID-19 (dated by TCRdb to about 2021). Regarding the complete study: TCR sequence clusters from the two donors were largely donor specific. T-cell clones expanding and contracting after mild COVID-19 in two donors were tracked by longitudinal TCRalpha and TCRbeta repertoire sequencing. The cohort was made up of two young adult volunteers, one female and one male, who were previously healthy. Overall results and qualifications from the work: The second-wave clones that peaked on day 37 were not confirmed to be SARS-CoV-2 specific. The study included only a couple of mild cases, and larger cohorts that include severe cases with pre-infection samples were judged to be necessary. Some responding clones were detected in pre-infection memory, which suggested that pre-existing cross-reactive memory T cells had joined the SARS-CoV-2 response. From day 15 to 85, contracting clones showed balanced CD4/CD8 phenotypes, whereas a second wave of clones that expanded from day 15 to 37 leaned towards CD4+. Contracting CD4+ clones appeared mostly in the CM and EM memory subsets, whereas CD8+ clones were enriched in EMRA.

Sequences SGHRS (CDR1) and YFSETQ (CDR2) are obtained from the germline V gene. The CDR3 measures 13 amino acids from cysteine to phenylalanine. The only DNA kept is the CDR3, 39 bases in frame from the first base. Relative to germline, V is 0 bases shorter and J is 1 base shorter, with 4 bases between their ends. Ficoll-Paque density gradient centrifugation was the method used to isolate PBMCs. This sample was sequenced with an Illumina NovaSeq 6000. Using 5'RACE with constant-segment primers, TCRalpha and TCRbeta cDNA libraries were constructed, with sample barcodes and unique molecular identifiers added in the process. RNA was extracted from every sample with Trizol reagent. The libraries were amplified in two PCR steps, and the second step added a second sample barcode and Illumina TruSeq adapters. Libraries were sequenced on an Illumina NovaSeq with 2 x 150 bp paired-end reads. As for how the authors treated the data: Demultiplexing of reads and collapsing into UMI-guided consensus sequences were performed with migec v1.2.7. Using mixcr v2.1.11, UMI consensuses were aligned to TRA and TRB V and J templates and then assembled into clonotypes. A clonotype was counted as expanded or contracted only when both edgeR and NoisET called the clonotype significant, with the noise models trained on biological replicates. For edgeR calls, the thresholds were a false discovery rate-adjusted p below 0.01 and a log2 fold-change of 1. As an exploratory analysis of dynamics, max-normalized trajectories of the 1000 most abundant clonotypes were examined with PCA combined with hierarchical clustering. The CD4 or CD8 phenotype of responding clones was assigned using the separately sequenced CD4+ and CD8+ repertoires. The public reads were reprocessed in TCRdb via fastp at Q25 and MiXCR, keeping in-frame beta chains. Records with the same CDR3 protein are collapsed into one entry carrying the most frequent genes and DNA. These V and J calls rely on TCRdb rather than the paper's analysis. The sample table contains about 340,000 distinct CDR3 sequences; only one count was recorded for 15% of them. Under 25% of the sample rests with the top ten.

The source of this sequence is a man in his late teens or twenties who had mild COVID-19 (a few samples of this study predate the infection). The sample titles of this study are shuffled in the database, so cell type and time point are left out; the donor was told from shared clones. The rearrangement combines TRBV5-1 with TRBJ2-5; confidence is insufficient to name the D gene. The sequencing sample was made of PBMCs or a T cell subset sorted from them (not recorded which). The CDR3 region has the sequence CASSLGFQETQYF. DNA sequence: TGCGCCAGCAGCTTGGGGTTCCAAGAGACCCAGTACTTC.